The 27 T cell receptor beta chains in this list originate from one sample, sequenced in a study of CD8 T cells in ankylosing spondylitis. TCRdb re-called the 5' RACE reads with MiXCR, one entry per CDR3 protein. This sample has 700,000 to 850,000 distinct CDR3 sequences, with 10% to 15% found just once. Study-level findings and limits: Apparently characteristic of ankylosing spondylitis blood was a TCR beta motif (roughly eight highly homologous variants).

These receptors are not linked to any known antigen. The specimen sequenced was blood, either unsorted or a sorted T cell fraction (not recorded which). These receptors were collected from a male donor with ankylosing spondylitis.

V and J are TRBV20-1 and TRBJ1-1; TRBD1 is a possible D gene (5 bases). V lost 6 bases to trimming and J lost 6 bases, with 14 bases between them. CDR1 DFQATT and CDR2 SNEGSKA come from the germline V gene (reference sequence). The CDR3 runs to 12 residues. CDR3 nucleotides: TGCAGTGCAAACTCCGGGGGGTCTGAAGCTTTCTTT. Protein sequence: CSANSGGSEAFF.

This sequence joins TRBV5-1 and TRBJ2-2; maybe TRBD1 (6 bases). V was clipped by 6 bases and J by 0 bases, with 12 bases between them. The length of the CDR3 is 15 residues. Germline lookup yields CDR1 SGHRS and CDR2 YFSETQ. CDR3 loop: CASNQDSANTGELFF. The CDR3 nucleotides read TGCGCCAGCAACCAGGACAGCGCGAACACCGGGGAGCTGTTTTTT.

This chain connects TRBV5-6 to TRBJ2-5, with TRBD1 matching 8 bases. Germline assignment: CDR1 SGHDT and CDR2 YYEEEE. With 4 bases clipped from V and 1 base from J, the junction kept 3 bases outside the gene matches. The CDR3 spans 14 residues. Here the CDR3 DNA reads TGTGCCAGCAGCGTACAGGGGGTCCAAGAGACCCAGTACTTC. Protein product: CASSVQGVQETQYF.

This clonotype was counted ten times or more. A read error may produce the germline difference seen at one junction end. V gene TRBV12-5 combines with J gene TRBJ2-6; perhaps TRBD2 as D (5 bases). The CDR3 extends over 13 amino acids. The germline V gene has CDR1 LGHNT and CDR2 FRNRAP. Here the CDR3 DNA reads TGCGCCAGCGGCTTGTCTGGGGCCAACGTCCTGACTTTC. Protein sequence: CASGLSGANVLTF.

This chain connects TRBV7-2 to TRBJ1-6; D remains unclear. The V gene's germline CDR1 is SGHTA and CDR2 FQGNSA. CDR3 length: 15 residues. The V gene lost 2 bases and the J gene lost 7 bases, with 12 bases spanning the gap. DNA of the CDR3: TGTGCCAGCAGCTTATTCGGGGTCGGGAATTCACCCCTCCACTTT. Protein product: CASSLFGVGNSPLHF.

This clonotype was counted at least ten times. Compared with germline, one end of the junction differs, possibly owing to a read error. V is TRBV20-1 and J is TRBJ2-1; D gene unclear. Germline V lookup: CDR1 DFQATT, CDR2 SNEGSKA (reference sequence). This CDR3 has 14 residues. CDR3: CSARSNLVAQKHVF. The CDR3 DNA follows: TGCAGTGCTAGAAGTAATCTGGTAGCCCAAAAACATGTATTC.

This clonotype was recorded at least ten times. The chain uses TRBV5-6 and TRBJ2-2, with 7 bases fitting TRBD2. This CDR3 spans 16 amino acids. Germline V gene data show CDR1 as SGHDT and CDR2 as YYEEEE. The trim removed 4 bases at V and 1 base at J, leaving 7 bases unmatched. CDR3 nucleotide sequence: TGTGCCAGCAGCCCATGGACTAGACAGAACACCGGGGAGCTGTTTTTT. Translation: CASSPWTRQNTGELFF.

The CDR3 reads CASRTSGTSGYEQYF. Written as DNA, the CDR3 is TGTGCCAGCAGAACGTCCGGGACTAGCGGCTACGAGCAGTACTTC. The rearrangement joins TRBV28 to TRBJ2-7; TRBD2 aligns across 11 bases. Germline CDR1 MDHEN, CDR2 SYDVKM. After removal of 6 bases from V and 3 bases from J, the junction contained 7 bases not matched to a gene. CDR3 size: 15 residues. Variable domain in full (rest from reference TRBV28 and TRBJ2-7): DVKVTQSSRYLVKRTGEKVFLECVQDMDHENMFWYRQDPGLGLRLIYFSYDVKMKEKGDIPEGYSVSREKKERFSLILESASTNQTSMYLCASRTSGTSGYEQYFGPGTRLTVT.

This clonotype was seen many times. This rearrangement joins TRBV5-6 to TRBJ2-7; possibly TRBD1 for D (5 bases). The V end lost 0 bases, the J end lost 5 bases, and 12 bases lay between the germline ends. The CDR3 sequence is 14 residues long. In germline, CDR1 is SGHDT, CDR2 YYEEEE. The CDR3 region is CASSLAGSYDEQYF. The CDR3 DNA reads TGTGCCAGCAGCTTGGCAGGGTCCTACGACGAGCAGTACTTC. The whole variable domain, remainder taken from reference TRBV5-6 and TRBJ2-7, is DAGVTQSPTHLIKTRGQQVTLRCSPKSGHDTVSWYQQALGQGPQFIFQYYEEEERQRGNFPDRFSGHQFPNYSSELNVNALLLGDSALYLCASSLAGSYDEQYFGPGTRLTVT.

This chain links TRBV5-1 with TRBJ2-6; 11 bases align to TRBD1. Trimming took 4 bases from V and 0 from J; bases not matched to a gene: 6. The CDR3 is 18 amino acids. Per the germline V gene, CDR1 is SGHRS and CDR2 is YFSETQ. CDR3 sequence: CASSPPGTGGSGANVLTF. Written as DNA, the CDR3 is TGCGCCAGCAGCCCCCCCGGGACAGGGGGCTCTGGGGCCAACGTCCTGACTTTC.

In this sample, this clonotype turned up a few times. The chain carries TRBV29-1 and TRBJ2-3; 9 bases are shared with TRBD1. This CDR3 contains 15 residues. The ends lost 1 base at V and 0 bases at J; junction bases unmatched: 2. CDR1 and CDR2 from the germline V gene are SQVTM and ANQGSEA. The CDR3 coding sequence is TGCAGCGTTGAAGGGACAGGGGAGAGCACAGATACGCAGTATTTT. Translation: CSVEGTGESTDTQYF.

This clonotype was seen a handful of times. The chain joins TRBV6-1 to TRBJ2-7, with D perhaps TRBD2 (5 bases). V was shortened by 6 bases and J by 2 bases, with 14 bases between the two germline ends. The CDR3 is made up of 14 amino acids. Germline V lookup: CDR1 MNHNS, CDR2 SASEGT. The CDR3: CASRTTMWTYEQYF. The CDR3 DNA follows: TGTGCCAGCAGAACGACTATGTGGACCTACGAGCAGTACTTC.

This clonotype has a handful of counts. V and J are TRBV11-2 and TRBJ1-5; D is uncertain. Germline values: CDR1 SGHAT, CDR2 FQNNGV. Trimming stripped 5 bases from V and 2 bases from J, with 13 bases between. The CDR3 length is 15 residues. DNA for the CDR3: TGTGCCAGCAGCCCCATGGGTCTGGGCAATCAGCCCCAGCATTTT. It encodes CASSPMGLGNQPQHF.

This chain joins TRBV12-3 or TRBV12-4 and TRBJ2-2; D unresolved. Trimming shortened V by 0 bases and J by 7 bases, and 9 bases separated the two germline ends. The CDR3 covers 14 residues. The CDR3 here is CASSLARRNGELFF. As DNA, the CDR3 is TGTGCCAGCAGTTTAGCGCGGCGGAACGGGGAGCTGTTTTTT.

This clonotype was counted at least ten times. The chain carries TRBV20-1 and TRBJ1-2; 7 bases agree with TRBD1. After removal of 2 bases from V and 4 bases from J, the junction contained 1 base not matched to a gene. Germline V CDR1 and CDR2: DFQATT, SNEGSKA (reference sequence). The CDR3 extends over 12 amino acids. CDR3 DNA: TGCAGTGCTAGACAGGGGGGCTATGGCTACACCTTC. Its translation is CSARQGGYGYTF.

This clonotype was recorded many times. CDR3 DNA: TGCGCCAGCAGCTTGGATCGACAATGGCAGTACTTC. Its protein product is CASSLDRQWQYF. V is TRBV5-1 and J is TRBJ2-7, with D hard to call. Germline-derived CDR1 and CDR2 are SGHRS and YFSETQ. V was clipped by 0 bases and J by 9 bases, with 10 bases between them. The CDR3 has 12 amino acids.

This clonotype was counted a few times. The chain joins TRBV5-6 to TRBJ1-4; maybe TRBD1 (5 bases). The V gene lost 1 base and the J gene lost 12 bases, with 10 bases spanning the gap. Germline V gives CDR1 SGHDT, CDR2 YYEEEE. The CDR3 length is 12 residues. CDR3 region: CASSLPGSELFF. CDR3 nucleotide sequence: TGTGCCAGCAGCTTGCCAGGGAGTGAACTGTTTTTT.

This clonotype came up many times. The J gene is TRBJ2-5, the V gene TRBV15; possibly TRBD2 for D (6 bases). Germline V gene data show CDR1 as LNHNV and CDR2 as YYDKDF (reference sequence). The CDR3 loop spans 16 amino acids. Trimming removed 0 bases at V and 2 bases at J, with 13 bases between. Here the CDR3 DNA reads TGTGCCACCAGCAGAGATGGAAGGGGACTGCAAGAGACCCAGTACTTC. Its translation: CATSRDGRGLQETQYF.

This clonotype was counted only a few times. The CDR3 sequence: CASSYRWGEQYF. In DNA form, the CDR3 reads TGTGCCAGCAGTTACAGGTGGGGCGAGCAGTACTTC. V and J are TRBV6-5 and TRBJ2-7, with D unresolved. V was pared by 2 bases and J by 6 bases, with 8 bases between. Germline V lookup: CDR1 MNHEY, CDR2 SVGAGI. The CDR3 has 12 residues.

A few counts support this clonotype. The chain joins TRBV12-3 or TRBV12-4 to TRBJ2-2, with D perhaps TRBD1 (6 bases). V lost 6 bases and J lost 4, with 18 bases in between. The CDR3 runs to 16 residues. The CDR3 reads CASSRRGGRGTGELFF. The CDR3 DNA follows: TGTGCCAGCAGCCGCAGAGGGGGAAGGGGCACCGGGGAGCTGTTTTTT.

This clonotype was detected only a few times. This sequence joins TRBV19 and TRBJ1-5, with 7 bases matching TRBD1. V shed 6 bases, J shed 4 bases, and the junction held 9 bases outside the gene matches. CDR1 is LNHDA, CDR2 SQIVND, per germline (reference sequence). The CDR3 is 15 residues long. CDR3 sequence (DNA): TGTGCCAGTAGAAGAGGGCCGGGACAGAATCAGCCCCAGCATTTT. This sequence encodes CASRRGPGQNQPQHF.

Many counts were recorded for this clonotype. CDR3: CASSGGSEKLFF. The CDR3, as DNA: TGTGCCAGCAGCGGAGGATCTGAAAAACTGTTTTTT. This chain joins TRBV9 and TRBJ1-4; the D is unclear. Germline CDR1 is SGDLS and CDR2 is YYNGEE. The ends were cut back, 3 bases at V and 7 bases at J, with 7 bases in the middle. The length of the CDR3 is 12 residues.

The chain recombines TRBV5-1 with TRBJ1-1; TRBD1 aligns across 8 bases. Germline lookup yields CDR1 SGHRS and CDR2 YFSETQ. V shed 4 bases and J 0 bases; nucleotides not matched to a gene: 8. This CDR3 spans 16 amino acids. The DNA of the CDR3 is TGCGCCAGCAGCCCACGGACAGGGACAATGAACACTGAAGCTTTCTTT. Translated: CASSPRTGTMNTEAFF. Full variable domain (rest looked up from reference TRBV5-1 and TRBJ1-1): KAGVTQTPRYLIKTRGQQVTLSCSPISGHRSVSWYQQTPGQGLQFLFEYFSETQRNKGNFPGRFSGRQFSNSRSEMNVSTLELGDSALYLCASSPRTGTMNTEAFFGQGTRLTVV.

This clonotype has more than one count but fewer than ten. The genes are TRBV4-3 and TRBJ1-3; TRBD1 might be the D (6 bases). CDR1 and CDR2 (germline): LGHNA, YSLEER. V was clipped by 0 bases and J by 4 bases, with 10 bases between them. The CDR3 contains 15 residues. Here the CDR3 DNA reads TGCGCCAGCAGCCAAGATCGAGGGGGAGGAAACACCATATATTTT. Translating gives CASSQDRGGGNTIYF.

Ten or more counts support this clonotype. The rearrangement uses TRBV4-2 and TRBJ1-2; 7 nucleotides match TRBD1. V lost 7 bases to trimming and J lost 4 bases; unmatched junction nucleotides: 15. The germline CDR1 and CDR2 sequences are LGHNA and YNFKEQ. The CDR3 is 16 amino acids. The CDR3 DNA sequence: TGTGCCAGCACGAGCACCGACAGGGCGGTGGTCTATGGCTACACCTTC. It is translated as CASTSTDRAVVYGYTF.

A remark on this clonotype: Just one base apart from a much larger clone, this may be a read error. The chain uses TRBV29-1 and TRBJ2-3, with D perhaps matching TRBD1 (5 bases). CDR3 length: 14 amino acids. Trimming pared 3 bases from V and 4 bases from J, leaving 14 bases between. Germline V CDR1 and CDR2: SQVTM, ANQGSEA. The CDR3: CSVDHRTRPDTQYF. CDR3 DNA sequence: TGCAGCGTTGACCATAGGACAAGGCCAGATACGCAGTATTTT.

This clonotype was picked up many times. The chain has TRBV20-1 and TRBJ1-2; no reliable D call. CDR1 DFQATT and CDR2 SNEGSKA come from the germline V gene (reference sequence). The CDR3 has 12 residues. The germline V and J ends were trimmed by 6 bases and 2 bases, with 10 bases remaining between them. The CDR3 is CSAATQNYGYTF. CDR3 sequence (DNA): TGCAGTGCCGCCACCCAGAACTATGGCTACACCTTC.